These 12 T cell receptor beta chains originate from one sample sequenced in a study of T cell repertoires in cytomegalovirus infection. A single record per CDR3 protein comes from TCRdb applying MiXCR to the reads. The sample consists of about 490,000 distinct CDR3 sequences, about 30% of them appearing once. Sequenced: PBMCs. The source is a human donor in good health (CMV status not recorded). Some clones in this sample may be carry-over from other donors' samples.

V and J are TRBV27 and TRBJ2-5; 9 bases align to TRBD2. J gave up 5 bases and V 6 bases, and 13 bases lay outside the gene matches. The CDR3 sequence is 16 residues long. CDR1 and CDR2 (germline): MNHEY, SMNVEV (reference sequence). In nucleotides, the CDR3 is TGTGCCAGCAGAAAGAGGGGCGGACTAGCGTATGAGACCCAGTACTTC. Translation gives CASRKRGGLAYETQYF.

This clonotype was seen ten or more times. V gene TRBV7-2 combines with J gene TRBJ2-1; a weak D match, TRBD1 (5 bases). CDR3 length equals 16 residues. Trimming shortened V by 1 base and J by 2 bases, and 12 bases separated the two germline ends. Germline lookup yields CDR1 SGHTA and CDR2 FQGNSA. The CDR3 bases are TGTGCCAGCAGCTTAGGCCAGGGCTTTCCCTACAATGAGCAGTTCTTC. Encoded protein: CASSLGQGFPYNEQFF.

The chain has TRBV11-2 and TRBJ2-7, with 11 bases that match TRBD2. CDR1 and CDR2 (germline): SGHAT, FQNNGV. CDR3 size: 14 residues. With 5 bases clipped from V and 4 bases from J, the junction kept 4 bases outside the gene matches. CDR3 DNA sequence: TGTGCCAGCAGCCGCGGGACTAGCGGTTACGAGCAGTACTTC. This codes for CASSRGTSGYEQYF. The full variable domain, rest sourced from reference TRBV11-2 and TRBJ2-7, is EAGVAQSPRYKIIEKRQSVAFWCNPISGHATLYWYQQILGQGPKLLIQFQNNGVVDDSQLPKDRFSAERLKGVDSTLKIQPAKLEDSAVYLCASSRGTSGYEQYFGPGTRLTVT.

The chain has TRBV20-1 and TRBJ2-1; no clear D gene. Germline V lookup: CDR1 DFQATT, CDR2 SNEGSKA (reference sequence). The CDR3 spans 14 residues. V lost 0 bases to trimming and J lost 10 bases, with 16 bases between them. The CDR3 nucleotides read TGCAGTGCTAGAGATGGATCGACGGTGGCAGAGCAGTTCTTC. This encodes CSARDGSTVAEQFF.

The V call is TRBV7-9, the J call TRBJ2-7; D is unresolved. Trimming removed 4 bases from V and 5 bases from J, with 12 bases in between. The CDR3 totals 13 residues. CDR1 is SEHNR, CDR2 FQNEAQ, per germline (reference sequence). CDR3 loop: CASSSFRADEQYF. The CDR3 DNA follows: TGTGCCAGCAGCTCTTTTAGGGCCGACGAGCAGTACTTC.

With respect to this clonotype: An end of the junction differs from the germline gene, which may be a read error. V gene TRBV4-1 combines with J gene TRBJ1-1; a weak D match, TRBD1 (5 bases). Germline loops: CDR1 MGHRA, CDR2 YSYEKL. The CDR3 length is 16 residues. The CDR3 nucleotides are TGTGCCAGCAGCCAAGAAGAAGGGGCGCGCAACACTGAAGCTTTCTTT. It encodes CASSQEEGARNTEAFF.

J is TRBJ1-1 and V is TRBV4-3; D is ambiguous. Looked up from germline, CDR1 is LGHNA and CDR2 is YSLEER. The CDR3 totals 15 residues. The germline V and J ends were trimmed by 1 base and 3 bases, with 12 bases remaining between them. The CDR3 spells CASSQGEGWHTEAFF. As DNA, the CDR3 is TGCGCCAGCAGCCAAGGAGAAGGCTGGCACACTGAAGCTTTCTTT.

As for this clonotype: This may be a read error: a much more frequent sequence differs by one nucleotide. This rearrangement joins TRBV7-4 to TRBJ1-4; no reliable D call. CDR1 and CDR2 (germline): SGHVT, SQSDAQ. The CDR3 has 14 residues. The CDR3, as DNA: TGTGCCGGCAGCTTTCACAGACGAAATGAAAAACTGTTTTTT. Its protein product is CAGSFHRRNEKLFF.

This clonotype appeared a few times. The rearrangement uses TRBV5-4 and TRBJ2-7, with 11 bases fitting TRBD2. V dropped 4 bases and J dropped 1; count of bases not matched to a gene: 13. Germline-derived CDR1 and CDR2 are SGHNT and YYREEE (reference sequence). The CDR3 runs to 18 residues. CDR3 region: CASSRSTSGSTVSYEQYV. The CDR3 DNA follows: TGTGCCAGCAGCCGATCAACTAGCGGGAGCACAGTGTCCTACGAGCAGTACGTC.

The chain has TRBV6-1 and TRBJ2-7; 13 bases align to TRBD2. Germline V lookup: CDR1 MNHNS, CDR2 SASEGT. The trim removed 5 bases at V and 7 bases at J, leaving 8 bases unmatched. This CDR3 has 15 amino acids. The CDR3 loop reads CASSSRTSGSSEQYV. The CDR3 DNA reads as TGTGCCAGCAGTAGCCGGACTAGCGGGAGTTCGGAGCAGTACGTC.

This clonotype was counted between two and nine times. V gene TRBV11-2 combines with J gene TRBJ2-1, with D unclear. Looked up from germline, CDR1 is SGHAT and CDR2 is FQNNGV. The length of the CDR3 is 15 residues. Deletions cut 2 bases from V and 6 bases from J, with 14 bases between. CDR3 amino acids: CASSLIGERFNEQFF. The CDR3 DNA sequence: TGTGCCAGCAGCTTAATTGGCGAAAGATTCAATGAGCAGTTCTTC.

Many counts were recorded for this clonotype. This chain links TRBV7-8 with TRBJ2-5; D is ambiguous. Germline-derived CDR1 and CDR2 are SGHVS and FQNEAQ. This CDR3 is built from 13 residues. V was shortened by 2 bases and J by 2 bases, with 6 bases between the two germline ends. In DNA, the CDR3 is TGTGCCAGCAGCTTATACGGGCAAGAGACCCAGTACTTC. It translates to CASSLYGQETQYF.